The 25 T cell receptor beta chains below come from one sample, sequenced in a study of cytomegalovirus exposure and HLA in healthy donors. The protocol was immunoSEQ multiplex PCR, while the TCRdb copy is restricted to in-frame clones and leaves out a portion. The repertoire has about 64,000 clones, about 89% of them found once; the top ten carry around 1.5%. Specimen: PBMCs. These TCRs come from a woman under 30 in good health and CMV-seronegative.

The chain's CDR3 is CASSPWTGSETQYF. The DNA of the CDR3 is TGCGCCAGCAGCCCCTGGACAGGGTCCGAGACCCAGTACTTC. The J gene is TRBJ2-5, the V gene TRBV5-1; 8 nucleotides align to TRBD1. Germline CDR1 reads SGHRS; CDR2 reads YFSETQ. With 4 bases clipped from V and 5 bases from J, the junction kept 7 bases outside the gene matches. CDR3 length: 14 residues. The complete variable domain, with remaining parts taken from reference TRBV5-1 and TRBJ2-5, reads KAGVTQTPRYLIKTRGQQVTLSCSPISGHRSVSWYQQTPGQGLQFLFEYFSETQRNKGNFPGRFSGRQFSNSRSEMNVSTLELGDSALYLCASSPWTGSETQYFGPGTRLLVL.

The genes are TRBV2 and TRBJ2-3, with 7 bases identical to TRBD2. V dropped 7 bases and J dropped 3; count of bases not matched to a gene: 10. This CDR3 is built from 15 residues. The germline V gene encodes CDR1 SNHLY and CDR2 FYNNEI. CDR3 in amino acids: CASNPGLHKTDTQYF. CDR3 nucleotides: TGTGCCAGCAACCCGGGACTACATAAAACAGATACGCAGTATTTT.

The chain uses TRBV5-1 and TRBJ2-7; TRBD2 matches 9 bases. Per the germline V gene, CDR1 is SGHRS and CDR2 is YFSETQ. V gave up 4 bases and J gave up 7 bases; unmatched junction bases: 9. The CDR3 consists of 14 residues. CDR3 coding DNA: TGCGCCAGCAGCACCGATAGCGGGAGCGGGGAGCAGTACTTC. Translated: CASSTDSGSGEQYF.

The gene calls are TRBV5-1 and TRBJ2-3, with TRBD2 identical over 8 bases. CDR3 length: 15 residues. The trim removed 1 base at V and 3 bases at J, leaving 4 bases unmatched. Germline CDR1 and CDR2: SGHRS and YFSETQ. The CDR3, as DNA: TGCGCCAGCAGCTTGTTTCCTAGCGGGACAGATACGCAGTATTTT. Amino acids: CASSLFPSGTDTQYF.

The rearrangement joins TRBV29-1 to TRBJ2-7, with 9 bases aligning to TRBD1. The CDR3 consists of 13 residues. The J segment lost 5 bases and the V segment lost 2 bases, leaving 4 bases of the junction unmatched. Germline CDR1 is SQVTM and CDR2 is ANQGSEA. Written as DNA, the CDR3 is TGCAGCGTTGAACCAACAGGGGGCGACGAGCAGTACTTC. Translation gives CSVEPTGGDEQYF.

This clone was observed a few times. The germline gene is not matched at one end of the junction; a read error may be the cause. V usage is TRBV7-7 and J usage is TRBJ2-5; the D gene is possibly TRBD1 (6 bases). The CDR3 runs to 13 residues. CDR1 is SSHAT, CDR2 FNYEAQ, per germline (reference sequence). The CDR3 DNA sequence: TGTGCTAGCAGTCGGGACACACAAGAGACCCAGTACTTC. Its translation: CASSRDTQETQYF.

The V call is TRBV5-1, the J call TRBJ2-3, with 7 bases fitting TRBD2. Germline lookup yields CDR1 SGHRS and CDR2 YFSETQ. The J segment lost 4 bases and the V segment lost 0 bases, leaving 8 bases of the junction unmatched. This CDR3 is built from 16 residues. CDR3 in amino acids: CASSLALAAGADTQYF. CDR3 DNA: TGCGCCAGCAGCTTGGCCCTAGCGGCAGGAGCAGATACGCAGTATTTT.

Only a few counts were recorded for this clone. The chain couples TRBV29-1 to TRBJ2-1; tentative D call: TRBD2 (5 bases). CDR3 length equals 14 residues. The V and J ends lost 6 bases and 4 bases respectively, with 16 bases between them. CDR1 and CDR2 (germline): SQVTM, ANQGSEA. The CDR3 loop reads CSVGKRSDYNEQFF. DNA for the CDR3: TGCAGCGTGGGGAAGCGGAGCGATTACAATGAGCAGTTCTTC.

This chain links TRBV27 with TRBJ2-5; TRBD1 agrees at 8 bases. V dropped 6 bases and J dropped 6; count of bases not matched to a gene: 15. Germline V CDR1 and CDR2: MNHEY, SMNVEV (reference sequence). This CDR3 has 16 amino acids. CDR3 coding DNA: TGTGCCAGCAGACGAAGTGGAACCGACAGGGGACAGACCCAGTACTTC. As protein: CASRRSGTDRGQTQYF.

This clone was counted a single time. The chain carries TRBV9 and TRBJ2-1; the match to TRBD2 covers 7 bases. J gave up 7 bases and V 3 bases, and 13 bases lay outside the gene matches. Looked up from germline, CDR1 is SGDLS and CDR2 is YYNGEE. The CDR3 extends over 16 amino acids. This CDR3 is CASSGPKSGDWNEQFF. As DNA, the CDR3 is TGTGCCAGCAGCGGCCCCAAAAGCGGGGATTGGAATGAGCAGTTCTTC.

The rearrangement links TRBV13 to TRBJ1-1; D remains unclear. V lost 4 bases, J lost 11 bases, and 11 bases lay in between. Germline CDR1 PRHDT, CDR2 FYEKMQ (reference sequence). CDR3 length equals 11 residues. The CDR3 coding sequence is TGTGCCAGCAGCTCTCGGGTGGAGGCTTTCTTT. This gives the protein CASSSRVEAFF. The full variable domain, its missing parts supplied by reference TRBV13 and TRBJ1-1, is AAGVIQSPRHLIKEKRETATLKCYPIPRHDTVYWYQQGPGQDPQFLISFYEKMQSDKGSIPDRFSAQQFSDYHSELNMSSLELGDSALYFCASSSRVEAFFGQGTRLTVV.

This clone was seen just once. V is TRBV7-2 and J is TRBJ2-3, with TRBD2 identical over 11 bases. The germline CDR1 and CDR2 sequences are SGHTA and FQGNSA. Unmatched junction bases numbered 3, after V lost 1 base and J lost 3 bases. The CDR3 runs to 16 residues. This CDR3 is CASSLDLAGGTDTQYF. In nucleotides, the CDR3 is TGTGCCAGCAGCTTAGACCTAGCGGGAGGAACAGATACGCAGTATTTT.

The chain joins TRBV5-1 to TRBJ1-6, with D uncertain. Germline loops: CDR1 SGHRS, CDR2 YFSETQ. V lost 4 bases, J lost 1 base, and 9 bases lay in between. The CDR3 runs 15 residues. Here the CDR3 reads CASSRDTSYNSPLHF. CDR3 DNA sequence: TGCGCCAGCAGCCGTGACACGTCCTATAATTCACCCCTCCACTTT. Full variable domain (missing parts from reference TRBV5-1 and TRBJ1-6): KAGVTQTPRYLIKTRGQQVTLSCSPISGHRSVSWYQQTPGQGLQFLFEYFSETQRNKGNFPGRFSGRQFSNSRSEMNVSTLELGDSALYLCASSRDTSYNSPLHFGNGTRLTVT.

This chain links TRBV7-8 with TRBJ2-2, with 10 bases that match TRBD2. CDR1 SGHVS and CDR2 FQNEAQ come from the germline V gene. J was trimmed by 5 bases and V by 6 bases; bases with no gene match: 12. The CDR3 spans 17 residues. CDR3 protein: CASRPRAGGRLTGELFF. The CDR3 DNA reads TGTGCCAGCAGGCCTAGAGCGGGGGGGCGTCTTACCGGGGAGCTGTTTTTT.

Note on this clone: The junction differs from germline at one of its ends, possibly a read error. This chain uses TRBV19 with TRBJ2-7; 9 nucleotides line up with TRBD2. The CDR3 runs 15 residues. Germline V gene sequence: CDR1 LNHDA, CDR2 SQIVND (reference sequence). CDR3 DNA: TGTGCCAGTCGTATAAGCGGGAGGACAACCTACGAGCAGTACTTC. It is translated as CASRISGRTTYEQYF. Drawing the rest from reference TRBV19 and TRBJ2-7, the complete variable domain is DGGITQSPKYLFRKEGQNVTLSCEQNLNHDAMYWYRQDPGQGLRLIYYSQIVNDFQKGDIAEGYSVSREKKESFPLTVTSAQKNPTAFYLCASRISGRTTYEQYFGPGTRLTVT.

The V and J genes are TRBV5-1 and TRBJ2-1; D is possibly TRBD1 (6 bases). V lost 1 base, J lost 8 bases, and 22 bases lay in between. The CDR3 runs 17 residues. CDR1 and CDR2 (germline): SGHRS, YFSETQ. CDR3 sequence (DNA): TGCGCCAGCAGCTTGCCGGCCGGGACAATAATTAGCGATGAGCAGTTCTTC. Its protein product is CASSLPAGTIISDEQFF.

Only a few counts were recorded for this clone. V is TRBV7-8 and J is TRBJ2-7, with D uncertain. CDR1 is SGHVS, CDR2 FQNEAQ, per germline. The ends were cut back, 11 bases at V and 0 bases at J, with 14 bases in the middle. CDR3 length: 13 amino acids. The CDR3 is CASAALSSYEQYF. For the CDR3, the DNA is TGTGCCTCTGCCGCCCTCAGCTCCTACGAGCAGTACTTC.

V is TRBV4-2 and J is TRBJ1-2, with TRBD1 matching 9 bases. The CDR3 is 14 amino acids. Germline-derived CDR1 and CDR2 are LGHNA and YNFKEQ. Trimming took 0 bases from V and 7 from J; bases not matched to a gene: 3. CDR3 in DNA: TGTGCCAGCAGCCAAGAAACACAGGGGGCTGGCTACACCTTC. Its translation is CASSQETQGAGYTF.

The chain couples TRBV5-4 to TRBJ2-5, with D possibly matching TRBD1 (6 bases). This CDR3 comprises 13 residues. The V gene lost 3 bases and the J gene lost 4 bases, with 10 bases spanning the gap. Germline CDR1 SGHNT, CDR2 YYREEE (reference sequence). The CDR3 DNA sequence: TGTGCCAGCAGCTCCCGGGACACAGAGACCCAGTACTTC. This codes for CASSSRDTETQYF. The whole variable domain, filled in from reference TRBV5-4 and TRBJ2-5, reads ETGVTQSPTHLIKTRGQQVTLRCSSQSGHNTVSWYQQALGQGPQFIFQYYREEENGRGNFPPRFSGLQFPNYSSELNVNALELDDSALYLCASSSRDTETQYFGPGTRLLVL.

This clone was detected once. The chain is built from TRBV27 and TRBJ2-4, with 9 positions matching TRBD1. The germline CDR1 and CDR2 sequences are MNHEY and SMNVEV (reference sequence). CDR3 length: 17 amino acids. J was trimmed by 1 base and V by 3 bases; bases with no gene match: 7. DNA of the CDR3: TGTGCCAGCAGTTTGTCAACAGGGGGCATGGCCAAAAACATTCAGTACTTC. It encodes CASSLSTGGMAKNIQYF.

The chain is built from TRBV2 and TRBJ2-2; TRBD1 is a possible D gene (7 bases). The CDR3 is 15 residues long. Germline values: CDR1 SNHLY, CDR2 FYNNEI. Trimming removed 8 bases from V and 2 bases from J, with 15 bases in between. CDR3 sequence (DNA): TGTGCCAGCTCGGGGGACAGCTCCAACACCGGGGAGCTGTTTTTT. It codes for CASSGDSSNTGELFF. Variable domain in full (rest from reference TRBV2 and TRBJ2-2): EPEVTQTPSHQVTQMGQEVILRCVPISNHLYFYWYRQILGQKVEFLVSFYNNEISEKSEIFDDQFSVERPDGSNFTLKIRSTKLEDSAMYFCASSGDSSNTGELFFGEGSRLTVL.

The chain uses TRBV9 and TRBJ1-6; no definite D call. Deletions cut 0 bases from V and 7 bases from J, with 14 bases between. The CDR3 consists of 16 residues. Germline V gives CDR1 SGDLS, CDR2 YYNGEE. CDR3 DNA sequence: TGTGCCAGCAGCGTAGGGCCCGGGGTTGGAAATTCACCCCTCCACTTT. This translates into CASSVGPGVGNSPLHF.

This sequence joins TRBV2 and TRBJ2-2; a possible D gene is TRBD2 (6 bases). The CDR3 contains 13 residues. V was clipped by 3 bases and J by 6 bases, with 8 bases between them. The germline V gene has CDR1 SNHLY and CDR2 FYNNEI. The DNA for the CDR3 is TGTGCCAGCAGTGACAGGGAGGCCGGGGAGCTGTTTTTT. Translated: CASSDREAGELFF.

The chain recombines TRBV5-1 with TRBJ1-3; D might be TRBD1 (6 bases). With 0 bases removed from V and 7 bases from J, the gap between germline ends came to 11 bases. The CDR3 extends over 14 amino acids. CDR1 is SGHRS and CDR2 is YFSETQ in the germline V gene. CDR3 nucleotides: TGCGCCAGCAGCTTGGACGCCAGGGGTAACACCATATATTTT. Translated, it gives CASSLDARGNTIYF.

V usage is TRBV6-1 and J usage is TRBJ1-2; D is uncertain. Trimming removed 0 bases at V and 6 bases at J, with 8 bases between. Germline V CDR1 and CDR2: MNHNS, SASEGT. The CDR3 consists of 13 residues. The CDR3 nucleotides read TGTGCCAGCAGTGAAGCGGTACCGGATGGCTACACCTTC. Its protein product is CASSEAVPDGYTF.